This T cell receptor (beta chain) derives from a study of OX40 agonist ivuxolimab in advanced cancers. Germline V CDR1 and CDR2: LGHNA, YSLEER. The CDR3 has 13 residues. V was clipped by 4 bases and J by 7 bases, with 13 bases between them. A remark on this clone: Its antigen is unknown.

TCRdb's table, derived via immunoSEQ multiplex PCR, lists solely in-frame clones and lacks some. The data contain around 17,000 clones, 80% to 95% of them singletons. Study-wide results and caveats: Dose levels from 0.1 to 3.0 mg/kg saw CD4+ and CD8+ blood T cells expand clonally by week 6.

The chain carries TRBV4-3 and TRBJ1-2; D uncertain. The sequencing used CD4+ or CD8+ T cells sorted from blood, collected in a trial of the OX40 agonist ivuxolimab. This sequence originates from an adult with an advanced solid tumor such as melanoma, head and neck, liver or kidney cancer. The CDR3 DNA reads TGCGCCAGCAGCCTTGGGCCAGATGCTGGCTACACCTTC. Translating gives CASSLGPDAGYTF.